This TCR beta chain was observed in a study of T cell repertoires in cytomegalovirus infection. Study background: Carrying CMV and the relevant HLA type showed in public TCR beta signatures.

Study-wide results and caveats: Clonotype analysis showed dominance of the ex vivo response by HLA-C-restricted CMV-specific TCR beta clonotypes.

TCRdb passed the reads through MiXCR, listing each CDR3 protein once. The sample yields around 710,000 distinct CDR3 sequences, roughly 28% seen once. As for this clonotype: Its antigen is currently unknown.

This material consisted of cultured CD8+ T cells from PBMCs, taken from culture after CMV antigen stimulation. This clonotype was obtained from a human donor in good health (CMV status not recorded). Some clones in this sample may be carry-over from other donors' samples.

The CDR3 DNA follows: TGTGCCAGCAGCTTCTGGGGAAGCGCCGAGGTAGCCTACAATGAGCAGTTCTTC. It encodes CASSFWGSAEVAYNEQFF. The rearrangement uses TRBV11-2 and TRBJ2-1; no reliable D call. V lost 3 bases to trimming and J lost 2 bases, with 20 bases between them. Germline lookup yields CDR1 SGHAT and CDR2 FQNNGV. CDR3 length: 18 amino acids.